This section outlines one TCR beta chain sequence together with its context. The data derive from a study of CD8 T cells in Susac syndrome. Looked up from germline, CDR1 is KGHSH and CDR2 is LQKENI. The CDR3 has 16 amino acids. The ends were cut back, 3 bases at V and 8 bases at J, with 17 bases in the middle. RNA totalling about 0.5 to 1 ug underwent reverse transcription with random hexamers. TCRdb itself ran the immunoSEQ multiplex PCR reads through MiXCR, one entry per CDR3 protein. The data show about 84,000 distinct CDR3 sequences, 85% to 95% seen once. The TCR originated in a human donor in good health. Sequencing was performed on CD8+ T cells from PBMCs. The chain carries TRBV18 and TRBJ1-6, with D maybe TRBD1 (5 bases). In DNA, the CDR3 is TGTGCCAGCTCACCCTTACAGGACTCGCGATATTCACCCCTCCACTTT. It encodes CASSPLQDSRYSPLHF.